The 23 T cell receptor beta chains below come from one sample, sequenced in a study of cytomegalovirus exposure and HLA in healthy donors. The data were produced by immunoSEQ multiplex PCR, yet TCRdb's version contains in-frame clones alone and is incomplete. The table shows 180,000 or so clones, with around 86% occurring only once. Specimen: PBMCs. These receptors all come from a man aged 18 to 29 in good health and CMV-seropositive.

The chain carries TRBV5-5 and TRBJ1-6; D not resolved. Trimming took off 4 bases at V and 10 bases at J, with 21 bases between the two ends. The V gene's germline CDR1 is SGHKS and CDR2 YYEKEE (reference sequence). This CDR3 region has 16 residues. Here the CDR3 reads CASSVLRGTNGSPLHF. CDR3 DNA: TGTGCCAGCAGCGTACTCCGGGGTACTAACGGGTCACCCCTCCACTTT.

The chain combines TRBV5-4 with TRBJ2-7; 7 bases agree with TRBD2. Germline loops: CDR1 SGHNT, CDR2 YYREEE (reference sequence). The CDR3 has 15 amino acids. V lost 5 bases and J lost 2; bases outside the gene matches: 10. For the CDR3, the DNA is TGTGCCAGCAGTCCCGGGACTAACAACCCCTACGAGCAGTACTTC. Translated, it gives CASSPGTNNPYEQYF.

The CDR3 region is CATSRDLVSGNTEAFF. The CDR3 coding sequence is TGTGCCACCAGCAGAGATTTGGTTTCAGGAAACACTGAAGCTTTCTTT. The chain joins TRBV15 to TRBJ1-1, with D hard to call. Trimming took 0 bases from V and 2 from J, leaving 13 bases between them. This CDR3 comprises 16 residues. The germline V gene has CDR1 LNHNV and CDR2 YYDKDF (reference sequence).

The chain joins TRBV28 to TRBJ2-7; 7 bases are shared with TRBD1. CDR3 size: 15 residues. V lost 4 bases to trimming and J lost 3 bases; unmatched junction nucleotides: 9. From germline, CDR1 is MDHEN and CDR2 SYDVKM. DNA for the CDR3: TGTGCCAGCAGTTCCACCACGACAGGGTACTACGAGCAGTACTTC. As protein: CASSSTTTGYYEQYF. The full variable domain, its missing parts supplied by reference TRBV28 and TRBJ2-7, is DVKVTQSSRYLVKRTGEKVFLECVQDMDHENMFWYRQDPGLGLRLIYFSYDVKMKEKGDIPEGYSVSREKKERFSLILESASTNQTSMYLCASSSTTTGYYEQYFGPGTRLTVT.

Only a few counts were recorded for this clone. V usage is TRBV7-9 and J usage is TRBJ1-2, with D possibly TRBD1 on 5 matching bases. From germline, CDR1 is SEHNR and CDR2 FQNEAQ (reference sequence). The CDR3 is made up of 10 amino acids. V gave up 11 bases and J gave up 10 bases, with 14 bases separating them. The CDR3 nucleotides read TGTGCCTGCGGGGCAGGCGACTACACCTTC. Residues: CACGAGDYTF.

The CDR3 DNA sequence: TGCGCCAGCAGCCAAGTCCGGGACAGGGGAGGCACCTTC. Its translation is CASSQVRDRGGTF. This chain connects TRBV4-1 to TRBJ1-2; 10 bases line up with TRBD1. Germline CDR1 reads MGHRA; CDR2 reads YSYEKL. The CDR3 runs 13 residues. Trimming at V came to 1 base and at J to 13 bases, leaving 6 bases not matched to a gene.

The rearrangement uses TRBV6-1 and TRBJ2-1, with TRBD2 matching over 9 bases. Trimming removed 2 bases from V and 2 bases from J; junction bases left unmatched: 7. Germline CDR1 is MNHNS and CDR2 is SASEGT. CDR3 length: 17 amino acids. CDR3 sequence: CASSERAAGGAYNEQFF. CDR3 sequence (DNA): TGTGCCAGCAGTGAAAGGGCGGCGGGAGGGGCCTACAATGAGCAGTTCTTC.

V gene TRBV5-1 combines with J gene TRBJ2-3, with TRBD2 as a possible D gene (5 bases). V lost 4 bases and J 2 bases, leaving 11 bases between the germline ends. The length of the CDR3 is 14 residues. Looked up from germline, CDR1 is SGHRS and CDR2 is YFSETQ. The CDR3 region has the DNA TGCGCCAGCAGCCCTATAGCGTTCACAGATACGCAGTATTTT. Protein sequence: CASSPIAFTDTQYF.

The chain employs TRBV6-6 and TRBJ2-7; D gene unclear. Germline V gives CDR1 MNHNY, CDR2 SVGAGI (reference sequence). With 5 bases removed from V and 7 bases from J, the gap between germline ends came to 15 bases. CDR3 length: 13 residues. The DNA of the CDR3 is TGTGCCAGCAGTCTCTCCAACGCCGGTGAGCAGTACTTC. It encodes CASSLSNAGEQYF.

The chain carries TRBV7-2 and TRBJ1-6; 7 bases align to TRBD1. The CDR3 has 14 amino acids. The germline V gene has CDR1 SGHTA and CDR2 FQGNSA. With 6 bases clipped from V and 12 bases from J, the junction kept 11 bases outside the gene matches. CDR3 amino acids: CASSRQGLSGPLHF. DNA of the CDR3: TGTGCCAGCAGTCGACAGGGCCTATCGGGACCCCTCCACTTT. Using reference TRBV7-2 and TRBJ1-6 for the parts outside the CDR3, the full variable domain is GAGVSQSPSNKVTEKGKDVELRCDPISGHTALYWYRQSLGQGLEFLIYFQGNSAPDKSGLPSDRFSAERTGGSVSTLTIQRTQQEDSAVYLCASSRQGLSGPLHFGNGTRLTVT.

The CDR3 loop reads CASSSGTDYNEQFF. The DNA for the CDR3 is TGTGCCAGCTCATCCGGGACAGACTACAATGAGCAGTTCTTC. The chain joins TRBV6-5 to TRBJ2-1, with 7 bases fitting TRBD1. Germline V CDR1 and CDR2: MNHEY, SVGAGI. The CDR3 runs to 14 residues. With V trimmed by 8 bases and J by 3 bases, 7 bases remained unmatched.

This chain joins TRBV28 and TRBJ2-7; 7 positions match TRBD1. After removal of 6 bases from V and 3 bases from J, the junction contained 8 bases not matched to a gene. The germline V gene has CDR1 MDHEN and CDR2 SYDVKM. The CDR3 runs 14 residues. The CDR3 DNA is TGTGCCAGCAGGCCAGGGGGACAGTACTACGAGCAGTACTTC. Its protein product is CASRPGGQYYEQYF.

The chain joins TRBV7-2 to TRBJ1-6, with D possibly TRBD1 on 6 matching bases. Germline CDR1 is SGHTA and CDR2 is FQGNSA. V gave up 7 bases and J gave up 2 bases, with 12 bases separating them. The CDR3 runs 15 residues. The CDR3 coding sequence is TGTGCCAGCACCACGAGGGGGACCTATAATTCACCCCTCCACTTT. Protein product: CASTTRGTYNSPLHF.

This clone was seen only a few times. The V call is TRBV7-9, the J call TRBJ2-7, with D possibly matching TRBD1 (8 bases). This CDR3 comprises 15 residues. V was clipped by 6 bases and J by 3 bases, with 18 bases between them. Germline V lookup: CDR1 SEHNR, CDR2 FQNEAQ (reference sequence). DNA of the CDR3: TGTGCCAGCAGTTCTCCGACAGGGGAGGGCTACGAGCAGTACTTC. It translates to CASSSPTGEGYEQYF.

The chain's CDR3 is CASGQRTGAYGYTF. CDR3 DNA sequence: TGTGCTAGTGGTCAGCGGACAGGAGCCTATGGCTACACCTTC. The V gene is TRBV12-5, the J gene TRBJ1-2, with TRBD1 matching 7 bases. This CDR3 contains 14 residues. The germline CDR1 and CDR2 sequences are LGHNT and FRNRAP. The V gene end was trimmed by 5 bases and the J gene end by 4 bases; junction bases not matched to a gene: 7.

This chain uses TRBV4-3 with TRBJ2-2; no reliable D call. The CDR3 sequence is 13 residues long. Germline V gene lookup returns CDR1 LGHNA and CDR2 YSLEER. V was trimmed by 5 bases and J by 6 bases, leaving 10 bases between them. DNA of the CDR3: TGCGCCAGCAGCTTTAGTCGATCCGGGGAGCTGTTTTTT. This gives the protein CASSFSRSGELFF.

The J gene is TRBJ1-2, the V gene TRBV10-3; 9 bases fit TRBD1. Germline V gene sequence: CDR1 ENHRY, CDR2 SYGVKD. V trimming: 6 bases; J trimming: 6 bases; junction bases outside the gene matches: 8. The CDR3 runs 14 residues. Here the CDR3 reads CAIRPGQGLDGYTF. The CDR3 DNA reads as TGTGCCATCAGGCCCGGACAGGGGTTAGATGGCTACACCTTC.

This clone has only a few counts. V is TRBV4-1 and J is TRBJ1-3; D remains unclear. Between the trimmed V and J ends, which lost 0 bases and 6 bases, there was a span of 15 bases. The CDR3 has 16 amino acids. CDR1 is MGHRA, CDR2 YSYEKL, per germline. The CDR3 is CASSQEGRAFKNTIYF. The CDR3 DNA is TGCGCCAGCAGCCAAGAAGGGAGGGCGTTTAAAAACACCATATATTTT.

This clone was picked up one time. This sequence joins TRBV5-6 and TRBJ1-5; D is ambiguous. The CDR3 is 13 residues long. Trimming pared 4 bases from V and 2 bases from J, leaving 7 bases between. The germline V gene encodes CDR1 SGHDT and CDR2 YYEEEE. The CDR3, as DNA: TGTGCCAGCAGCCGTGGAGGCAATCAGCCCCAGCATTTT. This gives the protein CASSRGGNQPQHF.

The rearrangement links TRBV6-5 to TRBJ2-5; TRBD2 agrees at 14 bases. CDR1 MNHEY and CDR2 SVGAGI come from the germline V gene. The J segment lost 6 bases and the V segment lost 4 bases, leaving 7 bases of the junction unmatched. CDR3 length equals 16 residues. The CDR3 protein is CASSLVTSGGAKTQYF. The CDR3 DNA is TGTGCCAGCAGTTTGGTGACTAGCGGGGGGGCTAAGACCCAGTACTTC.

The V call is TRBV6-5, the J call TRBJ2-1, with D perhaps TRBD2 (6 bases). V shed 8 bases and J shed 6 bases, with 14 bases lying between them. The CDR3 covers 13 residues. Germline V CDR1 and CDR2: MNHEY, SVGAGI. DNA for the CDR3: TGTGCCAGCTTCGGGAGTAAGGGCAATGAGCAGTTCTTC. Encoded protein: CASFGSKGNEQFF.

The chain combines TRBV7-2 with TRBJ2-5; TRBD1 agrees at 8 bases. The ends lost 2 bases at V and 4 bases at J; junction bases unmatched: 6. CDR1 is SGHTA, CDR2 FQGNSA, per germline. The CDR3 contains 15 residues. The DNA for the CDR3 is TGTGCCAGCAGCTTAAACCAGGGGGCAGGAGAGACCCAGTACTTC. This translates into CASSLNQGAGETQYF.

CDR3 coding DNA: TGCGCCAGCAGCTTGGGGCCATGGACGCAAAGGGGCGAAAAACTGTTTTTT. Translated, it gives CASSLGPWTQRGEKLFF. This chain links TRBV5-1 with TRBJ1-4; possible D gene TRBD1, 5 bases. From germline, CDR1 is SGHRS and CDR2 YFSETQ. The CDR3 consists of 17 residues. V lost 0 bases to trimming and J lost 8 bases, with 20 bases between them. Full variable domain (remainder filled in from reference TRBV5-1 and TRBJ1-4): KAGVTQTPRYLIKTRGQQVTLSCSPISGHRSVSWYQQTPGQGLQFLFEYFSETQRNKGNFPGRFSGRQFSNSRSEMNVSTLELGDSALYLCASSLGPWTQRGEKLFFGSGTQLSVL.